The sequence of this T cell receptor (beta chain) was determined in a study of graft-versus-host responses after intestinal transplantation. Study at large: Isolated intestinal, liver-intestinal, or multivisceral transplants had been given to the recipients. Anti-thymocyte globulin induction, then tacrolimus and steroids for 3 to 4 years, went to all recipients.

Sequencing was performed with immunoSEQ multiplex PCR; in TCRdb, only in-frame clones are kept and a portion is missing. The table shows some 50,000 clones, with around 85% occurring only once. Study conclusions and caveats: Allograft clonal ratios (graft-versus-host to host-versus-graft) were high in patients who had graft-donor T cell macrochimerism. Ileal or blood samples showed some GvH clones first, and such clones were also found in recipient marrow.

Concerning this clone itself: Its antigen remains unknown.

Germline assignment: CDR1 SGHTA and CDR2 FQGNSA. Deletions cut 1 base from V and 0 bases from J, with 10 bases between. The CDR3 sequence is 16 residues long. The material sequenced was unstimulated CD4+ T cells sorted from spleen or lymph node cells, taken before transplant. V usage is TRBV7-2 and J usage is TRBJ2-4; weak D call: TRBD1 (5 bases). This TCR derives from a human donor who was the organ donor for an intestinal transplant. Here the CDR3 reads CASSLGAGLAKNIQYF. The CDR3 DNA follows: TGTGCCAGCAGCTTAGGGGCAGGGCTAGCCAAAAACATTCAGTACTTC. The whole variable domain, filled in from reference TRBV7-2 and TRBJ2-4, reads GAGVSQSPSNKVTEKGKDVELRCDPISGHTALYWYRQSLGQGLEFLIYFQGNSAPDKSGLPSDRFSAERTGGSVSTLTIQRTQQEDSAVYLCASSLGAGLAKNIQYFGAGTRLSVL.